Described below is a single TCR beta chain sequence and its context. TCRdb keeps only in-frame clones here, not all; method: immunoSEQ multiplex PCR. The data contain about 250,000 clones, around 84% of them singletons. This specimen belongs to a study of blood T cell repertoires in COVID-19. The specimen sequenced was PBMCs or T cells enriched from blood (not recorded which). This TCR was sampled from a man in his late teens or twenties who had recovered from COVID-19.

As DNA, the CDR3 is TGTGCCAGCAGTTTATTAAGGGACACGGGGCAGTTCTTC. It codes for CASSLLRDTGQFF. The chain is built from TRBV27 and TRBJ2-1, with D perhaps matching TRBD1 (6 bases). V gave up 1 base and J gave up 12 bases, with 13 bases separating them. This CDR3 is built from 13 residues. CDR1 is MNHEY and CDR2 is SMNVEV in the germline V gene (reference sequence).